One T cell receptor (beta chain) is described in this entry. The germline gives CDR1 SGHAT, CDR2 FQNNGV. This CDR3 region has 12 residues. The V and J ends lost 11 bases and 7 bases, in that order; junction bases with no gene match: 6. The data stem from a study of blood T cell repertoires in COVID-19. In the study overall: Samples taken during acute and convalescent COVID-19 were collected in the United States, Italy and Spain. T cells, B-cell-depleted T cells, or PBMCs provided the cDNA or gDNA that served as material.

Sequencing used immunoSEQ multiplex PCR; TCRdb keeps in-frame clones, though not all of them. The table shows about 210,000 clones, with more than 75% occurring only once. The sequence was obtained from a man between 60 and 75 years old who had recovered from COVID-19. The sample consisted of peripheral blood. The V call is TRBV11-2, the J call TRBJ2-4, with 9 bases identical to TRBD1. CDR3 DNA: TGTGCCGGCGGACAGGGGTTGAACATTCAGTACTTC. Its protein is CAGGQGLNIQYF.